This T cell receptor beta chain was captured by sequencing in a study of high-grade serous ovarian cancer treatment subgroups. About the study: Each sample yielded on average roughly 7,000 unique TCR beta rearrangements from more than 13,000 reads.

Tumor samples were taken before definitive surgery or chemotherapy. General study findings and limits: Tumors within one patient showed repertoire similarity of 0.11 to 0.79. Repertoire analysis covered CDR3 alone, not CDR1 or CDR2.

The CDR3 contains 13 residues. Trimming cost V 0 bases and J 4 bases, with 9 bases left between them. Germline CDR1 GTSNPN, CDR2 SVGIG (reference sequence). In its sample, this clone was seen once. Its specificity is not known. Profiling relied on immunoSEQ multiplex PCR, and the TCRdb table lists in-frame clones only, not all of them. The sample lists about 16,000 clones, under 85% seen once, with 4.5% to 5% in the top ten. The sequence was collected from a human donor with high-grade serous ovarian cancer. V and J are TRBV30 and TRBJ1-1, with D tentatively TRBD1 (6 bases). Sequencing was done on a sample of tumor tissue. The CDR3 protein is CAWSVGGGTEAFF. The CDR3 DNA reads TGTGCCTGGAGTGTAGGGGGGGGCACTGAAGCTTTCTTT.